The 3 T cell receptor beta chains below all came from one sample that was sequenced in a study of beta chain features in type 1 diabetes. cDNA synthesis used the whole RNA isolate, giving expressed TCRB sequences. The table came from immunoSEQ multiplex PCR; TCRdb's copy has only in-frame clones and leaves some out. The sample consists of 900,000 or so clones, about 17% of them appearing once. The sequenced sample consisted of naive CD4+ T cells from blood. These receptors all stem from a woman between 18 and 29 years old in good health.

The chain couples TRBV11-2 to TRBJ2-5, with a weak D call TRBD1 (6 bases). The J call is uncertain, as TRBJ2-7 better fits the DNA end. The CDR3 covers 15 residues. Germline CDR1 reads SGHAT; CDR2 reads FQNNGV. The CDR3 reads CASSLRDTSNYEQYF. The CDR3 bases are TGTGCCAGCAGCTTACGGGACACTTCAAACTACGAGCAGTACTTC.

In this sample, this clone turned up a few times. V gene TRBV5-6 combines with J gene TRBJ2-5; 8 bases are a match to TRBD2. The J call is uncertain, as TRBJ2-7 better fits the DNA end. CDR1 is SGHDT and CDR2 is YYEEEE in the germline V gene. This CDR3 has 15 amino acids. The CDR3 DNA reads as TGTGCCAGCAGCTTGAAACCGGGAGGGTCTTACGAGCAGTACTTC. This sequence encodes CASSLKPGGSYEQYF.

This sequence joins TRBV13 and TRBJ2-5; the D gene could be TRBD1 or TRBD2 (6 bases each). Trimming pared 0 bases from V and 3 bases from J, leaving 11 bases between. The CDR3 has 15 residues. Germline lookup yields CDR1 PRHDT and CDR2 FYEKMQ (reference sequence). CDR3 sequence: CASSLGDRREETQYF. In nucleotides, the CDR3 is TGTGCCAGCAGCTTAGGTGACAGGAGGGAAGAGACCCAGTACTTC.